This is a list of T cell receptor beta chains from one sample in a study of shared clonotypes between healthy human individuals. TCRdb's copy holds only in-frame clones and misses some; the assay was immunoSEQ multiplex PCR. The table has about 680,000 clones, about 91% seen once. Sequenced input: naive CD8+ T cells sorted from blood. These receptors were taken from a man aged 25-45 years in good health. Each CDR3 is given with its conserved first and last residue. The order of the fields is V gene, J gene, D gene, CDR3 DNA, CDR3 protein. The D gene is left open where the match is weak.

>TRBV5-1|TRBJ2-3|NA
TGCGCCAGCAGCTTGTGGGGGTCTAGCACAGATACGCAGTATTTT
CASSLWGSSTDTQYF
>TRBV4-1|TRBJ2-7|TRBD1
TGCGCCAGCAGCCAAGGCCCGGGACAGGGGGCGTACGAGCAGTACTTC
CASSQGPGQGAYEQYF
>TRBV27|TRBJ2-7|NA
TGTGCCAGCAGCCCCGGCGGATACGAGCAGTACTTC
CASSPGGYEQYF
>TRBV19|TRBJ1-1|NA
TGTGCCAGTAGTATTGAATGGCAGGAAGCTTTCTTT
CASSIEWQEAFF
>TRBV5-4|TRBJ2-3|TRBD2
TGTGCCAGCAGCTTTACCCCTATCCGCCGGGAGGTAGATACGCAGTATTTT
CASSFTPIRREVDTQYF
>TRBV27|TRBJ1-5|NA
TGTGCCAGCAGTTCGCGCCATAGCAATCAGCCCCAGCATTTT
CASSSRHSNQPQHF
>TRBV4-1|TRBJ2-7|NA
TGCGCCAGCAGCCCCTTCTCGGGCTACGAGCAGTACTTC
CASSPFSGYEQYF
>TRBV29-1|TRBJ2-3|TRBD1
TGCAGCGCGGCGGGACAGGGCCCTTGGCAGTATTTT
CSAAGQGPWQYF
>TRBV6-5|TRBJ1-1|NA
TGTGCCAGCAGTTCCCCTCCGGGGGGTGGAGCTTTCTTT
CASSSPPGGGAFF
>TRBV28|TRBJ2-1|TRBD2
TGTGCCAGCAGCCACCGGGGACTAGCGGATAATGAGCAGTTCTTC
CASSHRGLADNEQFF
>TRBV7-6|TRBJ1-1|NA
TGTGCCAGCAGCTTATCAATGGGGGTGAACACTGAAGCTTTCTTT
CASSLSMGVNTEAFF
>TRBV7-7|TRBJ2-1|NA
TGTGCTAGCAGCTTAGACTCCAGCTCCTACAATGAGCAGTTCTTC
CASSLDSSSYNEQFF
>TRBV4-1|TRBJ2-5|NA
TGCGCCAGCAGCCAAGATATAGCAGGGCGGCAAGAGACCCAGTACTTC
CASSQDIAGRQETQYF